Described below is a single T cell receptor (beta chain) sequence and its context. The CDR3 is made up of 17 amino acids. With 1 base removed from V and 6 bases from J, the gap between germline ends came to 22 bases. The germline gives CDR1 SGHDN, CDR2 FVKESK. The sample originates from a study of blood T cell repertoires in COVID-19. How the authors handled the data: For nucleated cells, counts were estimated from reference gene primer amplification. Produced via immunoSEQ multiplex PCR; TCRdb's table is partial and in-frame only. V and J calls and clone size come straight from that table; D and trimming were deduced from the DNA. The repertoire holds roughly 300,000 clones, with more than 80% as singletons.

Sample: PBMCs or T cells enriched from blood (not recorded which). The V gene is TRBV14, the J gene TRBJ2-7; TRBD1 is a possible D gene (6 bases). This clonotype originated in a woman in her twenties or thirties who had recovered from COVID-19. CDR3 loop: CASSQVRGRQGGSEQYF. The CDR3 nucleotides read TGTGCCAGCAGCCAAGTTAGGGGGAGACAAGGCGGCTCCGAGCAGTACTTC. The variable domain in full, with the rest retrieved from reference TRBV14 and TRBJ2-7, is EAGVTQFPSHSVIEKGQTVTLRCDPISGHDNLYWYRRVMGKEIKFLLHFVKESKQDESGMPNNRFLAERTGGTYSTLKVQPAELEDSGVYFCASSQVRGRQGGSEQYFGPGTRLTVT.